The 25 T cell receptor beta chains below come from one sample, sequenced in a study of prognosis after radiotherapy for stage I lung cancer. Two rounds of multiplex PCR amplified TCR beta CDR3 from genomic DNA. Individual primers that were specific to each TRBV and TRBJ gene served in first-round PCR. TCRdb independently ran MiXCR on the multiplex PCR reads; one entry per CDR3 protein. The sample lists about 17,000 distinct CDR3 sequences; approximately 17% were seen once. Sequencing was performed on PBMCs, taken before or after stereotactic body radiation therapy (not recorded which). Receptors were obtained from a donor aged 50 or older with non-small cell lung cancer.

This clonotype occurred many times. V is TRBV10-3 and J is TRBJ1-2; D uncertain. The CDR3 contains 14 residues. V was shortened by 4 bases and J by 6 bases, with 15 bases between the two germline ends. CDR1 is ENHRY, CDR2 SYGVKD, per germline. The CDR3 here is CAISGRVTADGYTF. CDR3 in DNA: TGTGCCATCAGTGGACGGGTAACAGCGGATGGCTACACCTTC.

The chain carries TRBV7-2 and TRBJ2-1; TRBD2 matches at 14 bases. V was clipped by 8 bases and J by 9 bases; unmatched bases: 12. CDR1 SGHTA and CDR2 FQGNSA come from the germline V gene. The CDR3 runs 16 residues. CDR3: CASGGGGLAGGGEQFF. CDR3 bases: TGTGCCAGCGGGGGAGGTGGACTAGCGGGGGGCGGTGAGCAGTTCTTC. The entire variable domain, with the rest obtained from reference TRBV7-2 and TRBJ2-1, is as follows: GAGVSQSPSNKVTEKGKDVELRCDPISGHTALYWYRQSLGQGLEFLIYFQGNSAPDKSGLPSDRFSAERTGGSVSTLTIQRTQQEDSAVYLCASGGGGLAGGGEQFFGPGTRLTVL.

This clonotype was observed at least ten times. The chain uses TRBV12-3 or TRBV12-4 and TRBJ2-2; D may correspond to TRBD1 or TRBD2 (5 bases each). The CDR3 extends over 18 amino acids. Trimming took 8 bases from V and 0 from J, leaving 22 bases between them. The CDR3 bases are TGTGCCAGCTCCCCCGGGGCAGGGAGAAGGGCGAACACCGGGGAGCTGTTTTTT. It codes for CASSPGAGRRANTGELFF.

This clonotype was seen at least ten times. The rearrangement links TRBV5-1 to TRBJ2-1, with 11 bases identical to TRBD1. Trimming removed 4 bases from V and 8 bases from J; junction bases left unmatched: 11. The CDR3 consists of 16 residues. The V gene's germline CDR1 is SGHRS and CDR2 YFSETQ. CDR3 residues: CASSPARTGGGDEQFF. CDR3 bases: TGCGCCAGCAGCCCCGCCCGGACAGGGGGCGGGGATGAGCAGTTCTTC.

This clonotype was seen repeatedly, ten times or more. The chain is built from TRBV7-2 and TRBJ1-3; no firm D call. This CDR3 contains 14 residues. Trimming shortened V by 5 bases and J by 0 bases, and 8 bases separated the two germline ends. Germline V gene sequence: CDR1 SGHTA, CDR2 FQGNSA. CDR3 loop: CASSTEVSGNTIYF. DNA for the CDR3: TGTGCCAGCAGCACAGAAGTCTCTGGAAACACCATATATTTT.

This clonotype occurred many times. CDR3 sequence: CASSSGTSTTYEQYV. CDR3 nucleotides: TGTGCCAGCAGCTCAGGGACATCGACCACCTACGAGCAGTACGTC. V gene TRBV11-2 combines with J gene TRBJ2-7; D may be TRBD1 (6 bases). V was pared by 4 bases and J by 2 bases, with 15 bases between. CDR3 length equals 15 residues. Germline V gene sequence: CDR1 SGHAT, CDR2 FQNNGV.

The table lists this clonotype with many counts. V is TRBV9 and J is TRBJ2-3; 8 bases map to TRBD1. The CDR3 is 17 amino acids. Trimming removed 3 bases from V and 0 bases from J; junction bases left unmatched: 9. The V gene's germline CDR1 is SGDLS and CDR2 YYNGEE. CDR3 region: CASSEVDRGPSTDTQYF. CDR3 sequence (DNA): TGTGCCAGCAGCGAAGTAGACAGGGGCCCTAGCACAGATACGCAGTATTTT.

This clonotype was seen repeatedly, ten times or more. The chain has TRBV9 and TRBJ2-1; 9 nucleotides line up with TRBD1. Germline V gene sequence: CDR1 SGDLS, CDR2 YYNGEE. The CDR3 totals 15 residues. Trimming cost V 4 bases and J 4 bases; bases outside gene matches: 6. The CDR3 here is CASSLTGGTYNEQFF. The CDR3 region has the DNA TGTGCCAGCAGCTTAACAGGGGGCACTTACAATGAGCAGTTCTTC.

Remarks on this clonotype: This may be a read error, as it is one base from a much larger clone. The CDR3 here is CAWSQGMDTEAFF. The CDR3 DNA follows: TGTGCCTGGAGTCAGGGGATGGACACTGAAGCTTTCTTT. The chain uses TRBV30 and TRBJ1-1; D possibly corresponds to TRBD1 (6 bases). Trimming removed 2 bases from V and 3 bases from J, with 10 bases in between. The CDR3 loop spans 13 amino acids. Germline lookup yields CDR1 GTSNPN and CDR2 SVGIG (reference sequence).

At least ten counts were recorded for this clonotype. The chain is built from TRBV3-1 and TRBJ2-1, with TRBD2 matching 7 bases. Germline V gives CDR1 LGHDT, CDR2 YNNKEL (reference sequence). The CDR3 extends over 15 amino acids. After removal of 3 bases from V and 4 bases from J, the junction contained 6 bases not matched to a gene. The CDR3 nucleotides read TGTGCCAGCAGCCACTCCGGGACTACATACAATGAGCAGTTCTTC. Its protein is CASSHSGTTYNEQFF.

This clonotype was found a few times. The chain carries TRBV5-6 and TRBJ2-5, with D perhaps TRBD1 (6 bases). The CDR3 is 14 amino acids. Germline V gives CDR1 SGHDT, CDR2 YYEEEE. Trimming pared 0 bases from V and 5 bases from J, leaving 11 bases between. DNA for the CDR3: TGTGCCAGCAGCTTGGTGGGGGCAGGGGAGACCCAGTACTTC. Translating gives CASSLVGAGETQYF.

This clonotype was picked up many times. V is TRBV6-5 and J is TRBJ1-3; 10 bases fit TRBD1. The CDR3 is 14 amino acids. J was trimmed by 4 bases and V by 4 bases; bases with no gene match: 1. Germline V gene sequence: CDR1 MNHEY, CDR2 SVGAGI. The CDR3 sequence: CASSLGQGGNTIYF. The CDR3 DNA follows: TGTGCCAGCAGTTTGGGACAGGGGGGAAACACCATATATTTT.

This clonotype occurred many times. The chain links TRBV20-1 to TRBJ1-1, with 8 bases fitting TRBD1. Germline CDR1 and CDR2: DFQATT and SNEGSKA (reference sequence). This CDR3 comprises 14 residues. Unmatched junction bases numbered 9, after V lost 5 bases and J lost 4 bases. In DNA form, the CDR3 reads TGCAGTGCTCAGGACAGGGCGGTTGGCACTGAAGCTTTCTTT. Amino acid sequence: CSAQDRAVGTEAFF.

This clonotype was counted many times. This chain uses TRBV28 with TRBJ2-5, with TRBD1 as a possible D gene (6 bases). V lost 6 bases to trimming and J lost 5 bases, with 16 bases between them. Germline-derived CDR1 and CDR2 are MDHEN and SYDVKM. The CDR3 has 14 residues. The CDR3: CASRPTGGYETQYF. CDR3 in DNA: TGTGCCAGCAGACCCACTGGGGGCTATGAGACCCAGTACTTC.

This chain uses TRBV9 with TRBJ1-5; tentatively, D is TRBD1 (5 bases). The CDR3 extends over 14 amino acids. V was clipped by 4 bases and J by 5 bases, with 13 bases between them. Germline CDR1 reads SGDLS; CDR2 reads YYNGEE. Here the CDR3 DNA reads TGTGCCAGCAGCCTGGGGGGTGGCGATCAGCCCCAGCATTTT. Translation: CASSLGGGDQPQHF.

This clonotype was observed at least ten times. The genes are TRBV20-1 and TRBJ1-6, with D unresolved. The germline V gene encodes CDR1 DFQATT and CDR2 SNEGSKA (reference sequence). This CDR3 comprises 16 residues. Trimming cost V 0 bases and J 6 bases, with 15 bases left between them. The CDR3 DNA follows: TGCAGTGCTAGAGACGGGTCCATGAACATTAATTCACCCCTCCACTTT. Translating it yields CSARDGSMNINSPLHF.

This clonotype was seen ten or more times. This chain links TRBV2 with TRBJ2-4, with 8 bases lining up with TRBD1. The CDR3 is 17 residues long. CDR1 SNHLY and CDR2 FYNNEI come from the germline V gene. V lost 5 bases, J lost 0 bases, and 9 bases stayed unmatched. CDR3 region: CASSYATGGIAKNIQYF. The DNA for the CDR3 is TGTGCCAGCAGTTATGCAACAGGGGGGATAGCCAAAAACATTCAGTACTTC.

The sample holds many counts of this clonotype. The chain is built from TRBV27 and TRBJ2-1; 7 bases fit TRBD1. The trim removed 6 bases at V and 6 bases at J, leaving 5 bases unmatched. The CDR3 has 13 amino acids. Germline V gene sequence: CDR1 MNHEY, CDR2 SMNVEV (reference sequence). CDR3 loop: CASRVQGFNEQFF. CDR3 coding DNA: TGTGCCAGCAGGGTACAGGGGTTCAATGAGCAGTTCTTC.

This clonotype appeared many times. The V gene is TRBV6-1, the J gene TRBJ2-7, with 9 bases matching TRBD2. Per the germline V gene, CDR1 is MNHNS and CDR2 is SASEGT. CDR3 length: 14 amino acids. The V and J ends lost 3 bases and 4 bases, in that order; junction bases with no gene match: 4. The CDR3 sequence is CASSDGGGVYEQYV. DNA for the CDR3: TGTGCCAGCAGTGACGGCGGGGGGGTTTACGAGCAGTACGTC.

This clonotype was seen many times. The J gene is TRBJ2-3, the V gene TRBV9; TRBD2 aligns across 9 bases. CDR1 and CDR2 from the germline V gene are SGDLS and YYNGEE. The trim removed 3 bases at V and 0 bases at J, leaving 17 bases unmatched. CDR3 length: 20 residues. The CDR3, as DNA: TGTGCCAGCAGCGCCCTCTGGCGGGAGGGCCCTCCGGCGAGCACAGATACGCAGTATTTT. Protein: CASSALWREGPPASTDTQYF.

Notes on this clonotype: With only one base between it and a far larger clone, this is likely a read error. The J gene is TRBJ2-1, the V gene TRBV6-5; 9 nucleotides align to TRBD2. The germline V gene encodes CDR1 MNHEY and CDR2 SVGAGI. CDR3 size: 16 residues. Trimming cost V 5 bases and J 5 bases; bases outside gene matches: 10. The CDR3 spells CASSPTSLAGNNEQFF. CDR3 DNA: TGTGCCAGCAGTCCGACCAGCCTAGCGGGAAACAATGAGCAGTTCTTC.

This clonotype was recorded many times. This CDR3 is CASSSWNSGANVLTF. The CDR3 DNA reads as TGTGCCAGCAGTTCGTGGAACTCTGGGGCCAACGTCCTGACTTTC. This chain connects TRBV27 to TRBJ2-6, with D hard to call. The ends were cut back, 4 bases at V and 0 bases at J, with 7 bases in the middle. Germline V lookup: CDR1 MNHEY, CDR2 SMNVEV (reference sequence). The CDR3 contains 15 residues.

This clonotype was observed many times. This chain connects TRBV6-1 to TRBJ2-7, with 7 bases that match TRBD1. The CDR3 length is 14 residues. The junction had 9 bases not matched to a gene; V was cut back by 7 bases and J by 3 bases. Germline lookup yields CDR1 MNHNS and CDR2 SASEGT. The CDR3 spells CASTALRDSYEQYF. The CDR3 bases are TGTGCCAGCACCGCCCTCCGGGACAGCTACGAGCAGTACTTC.

This clonotype was seen many times. This chain connects TRBV7-3 to TRBJ2-3, with 7 bases lining up with TRBD1. The CDR3 extends over 15 amino acids. Germline assignment: CDR1 SGHTA and CDR2 FQGTGA. With 1 base clipped from V and 1 base from J, the junction kept 2 bases outside the gene matches. The CDR3 sequence: CASSLRQGGTDTQYF. As DNA, the CDR3 is TGTGCCAGCAGCTTAAGACAGGGAGGCACAGATACGCAGTATTTT.

This clonotype was detected ten times or more. This rearrangement joins TRBV7-3 to TRBJ1-1; D might be TRBD1 (6 bases). This CDR3 has 13 residues. V was trimmed by 8 bases and J by 3 bases, leaving 13 bases between them. Germline loops: CDR1 SGHTA, CDR2 FQGTGA. CDR3 DNA: TGTGCCAGCCGGAAAAGGGGGGACACTGAAGCTTTCTTT. Translated: CASRKRGDTEAFF.